This T cell receptor beta chain is from a study of CD8 T cells in Susac syndrome. The V gene's germline CDR1 is SGHDN and CDR2 FVKESK. The CDR3 has 16 residues. The V and J ends lost 1 base and 4 bases, in that order; junction bases with no gene match: 7. RNA in amounts of about 0.5 to 1 ug was reverse transcribed with random hexamers. TCRdb reanalysed the immunoSEQ multiplex PCR reads using MiXCR and keeps one entry per CDR3 protein. The repertoire consists of some 150,000 distinct CDR3 sequences, with 95% occurring once and the leading ten covering 0.15% to 0.2%. Sequencing used CD4+ T cells from PBMCs. This TCR came from a human donor with Susac syndrome. V is TRBV14 and J is TRBJ2-1; 7 bases align to TRBD2. The CDR3 DNA reads TGTGCCAGCAGCCAAGTAAGCAGCGGGGCATACAATGAGCAGTTCTTC. Protein sequence: CASSQVSSGAYNEQFF.